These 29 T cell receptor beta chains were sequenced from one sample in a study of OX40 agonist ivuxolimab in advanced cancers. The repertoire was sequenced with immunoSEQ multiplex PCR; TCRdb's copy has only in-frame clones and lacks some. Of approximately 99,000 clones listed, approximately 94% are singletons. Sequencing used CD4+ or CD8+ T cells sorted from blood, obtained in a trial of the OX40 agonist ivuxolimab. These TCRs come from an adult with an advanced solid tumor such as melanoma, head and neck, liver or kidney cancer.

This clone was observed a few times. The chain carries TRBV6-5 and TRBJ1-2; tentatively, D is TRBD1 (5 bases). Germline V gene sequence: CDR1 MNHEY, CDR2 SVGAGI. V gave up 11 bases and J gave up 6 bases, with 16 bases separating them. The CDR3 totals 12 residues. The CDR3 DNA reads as TGTGCCGTAAGCGGGGGGGTCCATGGCTACACCTTC. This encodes CAVSGGVHGYTF.

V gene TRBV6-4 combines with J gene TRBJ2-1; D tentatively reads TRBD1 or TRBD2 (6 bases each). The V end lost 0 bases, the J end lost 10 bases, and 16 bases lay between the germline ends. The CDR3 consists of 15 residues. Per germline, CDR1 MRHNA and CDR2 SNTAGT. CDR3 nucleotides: TGTGCCAGCAGTGACTCGTGGGGGGCAGGGCGGGAGCAGTTCTTC. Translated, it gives CASSDSWGAGREQFF.

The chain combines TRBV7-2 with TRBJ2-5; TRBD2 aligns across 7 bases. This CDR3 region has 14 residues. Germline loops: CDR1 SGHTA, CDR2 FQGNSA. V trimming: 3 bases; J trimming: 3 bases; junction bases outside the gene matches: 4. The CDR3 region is CASSFERGKETQYF. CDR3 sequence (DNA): TGTGCCAGCAGCTTTGAGCGGGGAAAAGAGACCCAGTACTTC.

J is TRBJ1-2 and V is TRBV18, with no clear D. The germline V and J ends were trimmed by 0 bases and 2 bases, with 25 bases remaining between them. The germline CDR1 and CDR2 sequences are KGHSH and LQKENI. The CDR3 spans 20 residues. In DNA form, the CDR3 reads TGTGCCAGCTCACCACCGCTCCTGTGGGGTCTTGCCCGACTCAACTATGGCTACACCTTC. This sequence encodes CASSPPLLWGLARLNYGYTF.

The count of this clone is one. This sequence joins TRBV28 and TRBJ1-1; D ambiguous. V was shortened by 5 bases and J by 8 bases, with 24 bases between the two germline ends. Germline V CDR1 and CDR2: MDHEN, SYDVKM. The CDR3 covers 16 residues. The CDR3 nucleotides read TGTGCCAGCAGTACGCCCTTCTCGTCCGGGGTAAGGGAAGCTTTCTTT. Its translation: CASSTPFSSGVREAFF.

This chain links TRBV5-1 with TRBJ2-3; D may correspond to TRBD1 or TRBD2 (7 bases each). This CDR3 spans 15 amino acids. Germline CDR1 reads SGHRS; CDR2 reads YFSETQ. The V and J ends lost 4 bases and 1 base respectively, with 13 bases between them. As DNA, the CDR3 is TGCGCCAGCAGCAGACAGGGAGGGGGCACAGATACGCAGTATTTT. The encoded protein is CASSRQGGGTDTQYF.

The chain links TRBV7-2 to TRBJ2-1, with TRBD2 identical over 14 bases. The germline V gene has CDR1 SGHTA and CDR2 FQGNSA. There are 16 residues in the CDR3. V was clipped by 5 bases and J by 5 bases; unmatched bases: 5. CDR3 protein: CASSLRLAGGHNEQFF. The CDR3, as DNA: TGTGCCAGCAGCCTCAGACTAGCGGGAGGGCACAATGAGCAGTTCTTC.

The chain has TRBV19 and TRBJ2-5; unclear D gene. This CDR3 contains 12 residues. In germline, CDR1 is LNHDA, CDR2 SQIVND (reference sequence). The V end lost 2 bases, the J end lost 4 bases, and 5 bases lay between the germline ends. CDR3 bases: TGTGCCAGTAGTATAAGTGGAGAGACCCAGTACTTC. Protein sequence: CASSISGETQYF.

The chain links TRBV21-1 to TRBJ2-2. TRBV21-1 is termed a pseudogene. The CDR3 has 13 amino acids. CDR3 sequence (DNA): TGTGCCAGCAGCCGTGGTAGGGCCCGGGAGCTGTTTTTT. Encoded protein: CASSRGRARELFF.

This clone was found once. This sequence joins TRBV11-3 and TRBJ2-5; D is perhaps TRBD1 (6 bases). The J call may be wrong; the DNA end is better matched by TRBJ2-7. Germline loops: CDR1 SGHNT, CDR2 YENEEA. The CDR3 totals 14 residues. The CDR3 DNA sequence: TGTGCCAGCAGCCCCCACAGGGACGCCTACGAGCAGTACTTC. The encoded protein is CASSPHRDAYEQYF.

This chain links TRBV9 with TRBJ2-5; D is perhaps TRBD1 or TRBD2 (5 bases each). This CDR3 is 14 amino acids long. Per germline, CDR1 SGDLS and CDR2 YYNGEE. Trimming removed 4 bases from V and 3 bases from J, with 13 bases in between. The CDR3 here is CASSLGTEKETQYF. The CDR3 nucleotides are TGTGCCAGCAGCCTGGGGACGGAAAAAGAGACCCAGTACTTC.

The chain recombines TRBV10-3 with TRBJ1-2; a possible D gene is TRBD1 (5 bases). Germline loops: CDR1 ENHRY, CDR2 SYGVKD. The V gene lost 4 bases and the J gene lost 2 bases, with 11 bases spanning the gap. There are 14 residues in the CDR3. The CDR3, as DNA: TGTGCCATCAGTGTCACGACAGAAAACTATGGCTACACCTTC. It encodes CAISVTTENYGYTF.

The CDR3 DNA follows: TGTGCCAGCAGCCTCGGGACAGTTCAAGAGACCCAGTACTTC. As protein: CASSLGTVQETQYF. The chain is built from TRBV7-8 and TRBJ2-5; 7 bases fit TRBD1. The CDR3 is made up of 14 amino acids. The trim removed 5 bases at V and 2 bases at J, leaving 5 bases unmatched. Germline-derived CDR1 and CDR2 are SGHVS and FQNEAQ. Based on the CDR3 plus reference TRBV7-8 and TRBJ2-5, the full variable domain is GAGVSQSPRYKVAKRGQDVALRCDPISGHVSLFWYQQALGQGPEFLTYFQNEAQLDKSGLPSDRFFAERPEGSVSTLKIQRTQQEDSAVYLCASSLGTVQETQYFGPGTRLLVL.

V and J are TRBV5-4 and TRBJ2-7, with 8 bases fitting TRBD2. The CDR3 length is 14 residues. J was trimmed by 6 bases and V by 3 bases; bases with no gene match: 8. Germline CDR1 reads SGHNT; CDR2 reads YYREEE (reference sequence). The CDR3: CASSSPGGRSEQYF. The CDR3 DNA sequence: TGTGCCAGCAGCTCCCCGGGAGGGCGTAGCGAGCAGTACTTC.

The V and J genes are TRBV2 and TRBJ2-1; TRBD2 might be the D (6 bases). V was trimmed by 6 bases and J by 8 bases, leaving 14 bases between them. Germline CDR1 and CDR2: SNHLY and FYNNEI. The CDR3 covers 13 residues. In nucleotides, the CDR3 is TGTGCCAGCAGGGACTACCTACGGGATGAGCAGTTCTTC. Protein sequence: CASRDYLRDEQFF.

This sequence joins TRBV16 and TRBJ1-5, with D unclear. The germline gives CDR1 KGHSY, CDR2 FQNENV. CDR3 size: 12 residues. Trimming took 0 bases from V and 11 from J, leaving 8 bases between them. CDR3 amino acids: CASSQSGRAQHF. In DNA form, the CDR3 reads TGTGCCAGCAGCCAATCGGGCCGGGCCCAGCATTTT. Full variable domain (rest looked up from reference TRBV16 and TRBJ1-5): GEEVAQTPKHLVRGEGQKAKLYCAPIKGHSYVFWYQQVLKNEFKFLISFQNENVFDETGMPKERFSAKCLPNSPCSLEIQATKLEDSAVYFCASSQSGRAQHFGDGTRLSIL.

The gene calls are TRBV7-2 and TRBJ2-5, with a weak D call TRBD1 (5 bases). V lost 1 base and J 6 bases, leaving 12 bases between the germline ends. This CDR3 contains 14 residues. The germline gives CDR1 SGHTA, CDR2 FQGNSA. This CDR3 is CASSLDAGMQTQYF. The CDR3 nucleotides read TGTGCCAGCAGCTTAGACGCAGGGATGCAGACCCAGTACTTC.

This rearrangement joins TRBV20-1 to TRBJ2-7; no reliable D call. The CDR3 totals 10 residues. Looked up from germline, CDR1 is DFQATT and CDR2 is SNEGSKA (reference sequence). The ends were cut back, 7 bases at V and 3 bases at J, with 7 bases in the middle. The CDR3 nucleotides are TGCAGTGTAGAGGACTACGAGCAGTACTTC. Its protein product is CSVEDYEQYF.

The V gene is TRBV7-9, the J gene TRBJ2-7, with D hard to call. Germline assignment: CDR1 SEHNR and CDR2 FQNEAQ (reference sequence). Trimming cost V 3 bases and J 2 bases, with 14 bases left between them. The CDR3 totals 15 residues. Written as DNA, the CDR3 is TGTGCCAGCAGCTTCACCCGGTCCCGACCCTACGAGCAGTACTTC. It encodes CASSFTRSRPYEQYF.

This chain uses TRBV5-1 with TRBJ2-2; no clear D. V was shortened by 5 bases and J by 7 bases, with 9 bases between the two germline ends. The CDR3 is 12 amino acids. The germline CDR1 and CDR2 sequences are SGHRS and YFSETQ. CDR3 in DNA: TGCGCCAGCAGAGTCACCGGCGGGGAGCTGTTTTTT. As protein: CASRVTGGELFF.

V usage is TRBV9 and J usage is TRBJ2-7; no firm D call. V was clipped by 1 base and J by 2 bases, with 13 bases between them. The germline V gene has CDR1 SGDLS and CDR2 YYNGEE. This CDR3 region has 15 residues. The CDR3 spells CASSVSPINTYEQYF. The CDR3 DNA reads TGTGCCAGCAGCGTATCTCCGATTAACACCTACGAGCAGTACTTC.

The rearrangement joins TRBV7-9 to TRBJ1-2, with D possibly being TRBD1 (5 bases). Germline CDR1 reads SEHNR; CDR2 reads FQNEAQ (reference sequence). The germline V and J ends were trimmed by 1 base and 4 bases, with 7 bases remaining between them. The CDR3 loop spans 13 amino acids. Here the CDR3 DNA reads TGTGCCAGCAGCTTAGGACAGAGCTATGGCTACACCTTC. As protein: CASSLGQSYGYTF. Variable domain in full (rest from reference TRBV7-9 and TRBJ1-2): DTGVSQNPRHKITKRGQNVTFRCDPISEHNRLYWYRQTLGQGPEFLTYFQNEAQLEKSRLLSDRFSAERPKGSFSTLEIQRTEQGDSAMYLCASSLGQSYGYTFGSGTRLTVV.

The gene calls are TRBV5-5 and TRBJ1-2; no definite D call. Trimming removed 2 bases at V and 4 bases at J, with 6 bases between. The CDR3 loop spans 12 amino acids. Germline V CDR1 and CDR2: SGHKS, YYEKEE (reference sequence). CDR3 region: CASSFGFYGYTF. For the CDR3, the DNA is TGTGCCAGCAGCTTCGGGTTCTATGGCTACACCTTC.

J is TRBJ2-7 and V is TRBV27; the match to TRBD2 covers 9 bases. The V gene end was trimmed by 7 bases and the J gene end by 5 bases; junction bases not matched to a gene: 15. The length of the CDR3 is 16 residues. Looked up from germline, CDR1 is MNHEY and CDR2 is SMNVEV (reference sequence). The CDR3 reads CASTLLGSGSFHEQYF. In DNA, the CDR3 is TGTGCCAGCACCCTACTAGGTAGCGGGAGTTTTCACGAGCAGTACTTC.

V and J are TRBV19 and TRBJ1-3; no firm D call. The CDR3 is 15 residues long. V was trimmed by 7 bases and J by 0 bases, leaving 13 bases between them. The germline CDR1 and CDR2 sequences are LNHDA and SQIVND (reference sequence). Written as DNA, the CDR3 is TGTGCCAGTATCCAAATAGGGCTCTCTGGAAACACCATATATTTT. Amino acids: CASIQIGLSGNTIYF.

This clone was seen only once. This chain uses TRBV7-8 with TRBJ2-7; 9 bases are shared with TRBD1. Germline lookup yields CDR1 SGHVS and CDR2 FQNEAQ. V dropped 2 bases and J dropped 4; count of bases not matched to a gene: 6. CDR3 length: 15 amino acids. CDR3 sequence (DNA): TGTGCCAGCAGCTTACGTCCCGGGACAGGGTACGAGCAGTACTTC. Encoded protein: CASSLRPGTGYEQYF.

For the CDR3, the DNA is TGTGCCAGCGGCCAAGGGACAATCAAGGGCTACACCTTC. Translation: CASGQGTIKGYTF. This chain links TRBV6-5 with TRBJ1-2; D may be TRBD1 (6 bases). The CDR3 length is 13 residues. The germline V gene has CDR1 MNHEY and CDR2 SVGAGI. The V end was cut by 8 bases, the J end by 8 bases, with 18 bases between.

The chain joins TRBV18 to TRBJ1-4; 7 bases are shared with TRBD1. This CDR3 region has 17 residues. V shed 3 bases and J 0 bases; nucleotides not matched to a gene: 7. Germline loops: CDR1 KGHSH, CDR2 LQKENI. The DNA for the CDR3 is TGTGCCAGCTCACCGGGACAGCGTTCTACAACTAATGAAAAACTGTTTTTT. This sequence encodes CASSPGQRSTTNEKLFF.

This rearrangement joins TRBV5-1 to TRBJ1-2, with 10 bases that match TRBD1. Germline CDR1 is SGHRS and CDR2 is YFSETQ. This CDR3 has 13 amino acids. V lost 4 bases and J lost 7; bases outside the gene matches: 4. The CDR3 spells CASSEGQGLGYTF. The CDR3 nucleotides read TGCGCCAGCAGCGAGGGACAGGGGCTTGGCTACACCTTC. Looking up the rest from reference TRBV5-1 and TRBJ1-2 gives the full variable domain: KAGVTQTPRYLIKTRGQQVTLSCSPISGHRSVSWYQQTPGQGLQFLFEYFSETQRNKGNFPGRFSGRQFSNSRSEMNVSTLELGDSALYLCASSEGQGLGYTFGSGTRLTVV.